These T cell receptor beta chains were read from a single sample in a study of blood T cells in healthy people across ages. In TCRdb, the 5' RACE reads were re-called with MiXCR into one record per CDR3 protein. In the table there are 1.2 million to 1.5 million distinct CDR3 sequences, approximately 42% of which are singletons. The sample taken for sequencing was blood. These receptor sequences come from a woman between 18 and 29 years old in good health. Each CDR3 is given with its conserved first and last residue. Fields, in order: D gene, clone size, V gene, J gene, CDR3 protein, CDR3 DNA. D genes are given only for firm matches. A clone size is listed for some rows: how often the clone was seen (once, few, many), or a class if it is expanded.

>.|.|TRBV27|TRBJ1-4
CASSLEGAPTNEKLFF
TGTGCCAGCAGTTTAGAAGGCGCTCCAACTAATGAAAAACTGTTTTTT
>.|few|TRBV9|TRBJ2-2
CASSDRRGTANTGELFF
TGTGCCAGCAGCGACCGACGGGGCACAGCGAACACCGGGGAGCTGTTTTTT
>.|.|TRBV3-1|TRBJ1-1
CASSQALSSGMNTEAFF
TGTGCCAGCAGCCAAGCGTTGAGTTCAGGGATGAACACTGAAGCTTTCTTT
>.|few|TRBV20-1|TRBJ1-2
CSAQDPPGSNYGYTF
TGCAGTGCGCAGGACCCCCCGGGGTCGAACTATGGCTACACCTTC
>TRBD1|.|TRBV6-1|TRBJ1-5
CAAGQATSCSNQPQHF
TGTGCCGCGGGACAGGCCACTTCTTGTAGCAATCAGCCCCAGCATTTT
>.|few|TRBV7-9|TRBJ2-7
CASSSFDLYEQYF
TGTGCCAGCAGCTCGTTCGACTTGTACGAGCAGTACTTC
>.|.|TRBV11-2|TRBJ2-7
CASSLEPGPGEQYF
TGTGCCAGCAGCTTAGAGCCGGGTCCGGGCGAGCAGTACTTC
>.|.|TRBV20-1|TRBJ1-1
CSARGGGVNTEAFF
TGCAGTGCTAGAGGGGGCGGAGTAAACACTGAAGCTTTCTTT
>.|.|TRBV4-2|TRBJ1-2
CASSQDSQVYGYTF
TGTGCCAGCAGCCAAGACAGTCAGGTCTATGGCTACACCTTC
>.|.|TRBV6-1|TRBJ2-7
CASRRPQGRAEDYEQYF
TGTGCCAGCAGAAGACCACAGGGACGAGCGGAAGACTACGAGCAGTACTTC
>TRBD1|few|TRBV5-1|TRBJ2-1
CASSLDRGTGAPNNEQFF
TGCGCCAGCAGCTTAGATCGGGGGACAGGGGCTCCTAATAATGAGCAGTTCTTC
>.|.|TRBV20-1|TRBJ1-1
CSASFENTEAFF
TGCAGTGCTAGCTTCGAGAACACTGAAGCTTTCTTT
>TRBD1|.|TRBV4-1|TRBJ1-4
CASSQDLSAGTGGENLEKLFF
TGCGCCAGCAGCCAAGATCTGTCGGCGGGGACAGGGGGCGAGAACCTCGAAAAACTGTTTTTT
>.|.|TRBV2|TRBJ1-2
CASSGRRTGGYTF
TGTGCCAGCAGTGGGCGGCGTACAGGGGGCTACACCTTC
>.|.|TRBV29-1|TRBJ1-2
CSVVRQGGDGYTF
TGCAGCGTTGTGAGGCAGGGTGGGGATGGCTACACCTTC
>.|.|TRBV20-1|TRBJ2-5
CSARELNGTQETQYF
TGCAGTGCTAGAGAACTTAACGGGACTCAAGAGACCCAGTACTTC
>.|few|TRBV3-1|TRBJ2-1
CASSQADLSEQFF
TGTGCCAGCAGCCAGGCCGACCTCTCTGAGCAGTTCTTC
>.|.|TRBV6-5|TRBJ2-5
CASSYFATGGQETQYF
TGTGCCAGCAGTTACTTCGCGACAGGAGGCCAAGAGACCCAGTACTTC
>.|.|TRBV7-6|TRBJ2-1
CASSLMGPADEQFF
TGTGCCAGCAGCTTAATGGGCCCAGCGGATGAGCAGTTCTTC
>.|.|TRBV20-1|TRBJ2-1
CGAPEVGDNEQFF
TGCGGTGCTCCGGAGGTAGGGGACAATGAGCAGTTCTTC
>TRBD1|once|TRBV18|TRBJ2-7
CASSPIRQGSYEQYF
TGTGCCAGCTCACCAATACGACAGGGGTCCTACGAGCAGTACTTC
>.|.|TRBV9|TRBJ1-1
CASSPRPQVDTEAFF
TGTGCCAGCAGCCCCCGGCCCCAAGTGGATACTGAAGCTTTCTTT
>.|.|TRBV5-1|TRBJ2-2
CASSSDGVGAGELFF
TGCGCCAGCAGCTCCGACGGGGTTGGCGCCGGGGAGCTGTTTTTT
>.|.|TRBV20-1|TRBJ1-2
CSAGDNNYGYTF
TGCAGTGCTGGTGACAATAACTATGGCTACACCTTC
>.|.|TRBV24-1|TRBJ2-7
CATSDGYEQYF
TGTGCCACCAGTGATGGGTACGAGCAGTACTTC
>.|few|TRBV20-1|TRBJ2-3
CSARVGVWSTDTQYF
TGCAGTGCTAGAGTTGGCGTTTGGAGCACAGATACGCAGTATTTT
>.|.|TRBV7-9|TRBJ2-1
CASSPSGRSSYNEQFF
TGTGCCAGCAGTCCTAGTGGGAGAAGCTCCTACAATGAGCAGTTCTTC
>.|few|TRBV29-1|TRBJ1-1
CSVHRDAEAFF
TGCAGCGTCCACAGGGACGCTGAAGCTTTCTTT
>TRBD2|.|TRBV12-3/TRBV12-4|TRBJ2-3
CASSFPLAGSTDTQYF
TGTGCCAGCAGTTTCCCACTAGCGGGGAGCACAGATACGCAGTATTTT
>.|few|TRBV3-1|TRBJ1-1
CASSQQGGVYAFF
TGTGCCAGCAGCCAACAGGGAGGCGTGTACGCTTTCTTT